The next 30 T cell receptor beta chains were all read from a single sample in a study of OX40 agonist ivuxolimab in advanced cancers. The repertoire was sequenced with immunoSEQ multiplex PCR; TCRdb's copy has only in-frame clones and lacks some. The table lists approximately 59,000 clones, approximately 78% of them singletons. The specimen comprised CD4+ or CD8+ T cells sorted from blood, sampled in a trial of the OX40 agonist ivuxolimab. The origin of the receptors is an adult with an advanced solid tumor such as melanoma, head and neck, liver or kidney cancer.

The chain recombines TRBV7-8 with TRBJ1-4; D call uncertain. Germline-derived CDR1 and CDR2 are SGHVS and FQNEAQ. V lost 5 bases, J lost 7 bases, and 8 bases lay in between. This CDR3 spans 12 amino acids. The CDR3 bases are TGTGCCAGCAGCCTGGCCCGTGAAAAACTGTTTTTT. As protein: CASSLAREKLFF. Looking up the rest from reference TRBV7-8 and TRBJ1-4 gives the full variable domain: GAGVSQSPRYKVAKRGQDVALRCDPISGHVSLFWYQQALGQGPEFLTYFQNEAQLDKSGLPSDRFFAERPEGSVSTLKIQRTQQEDSAVYLCASSLAREKLFFGSGTQLSVL.

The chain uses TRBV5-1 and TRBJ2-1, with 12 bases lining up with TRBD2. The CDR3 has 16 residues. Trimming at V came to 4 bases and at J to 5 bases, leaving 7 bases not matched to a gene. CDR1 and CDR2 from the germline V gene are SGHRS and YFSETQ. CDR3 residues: CASSARLAGDNNEQFF. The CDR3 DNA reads TGCGCCAGCAGCGCCCGACTAGCGGGGGACAACAATGAGCAGTTCTTC.

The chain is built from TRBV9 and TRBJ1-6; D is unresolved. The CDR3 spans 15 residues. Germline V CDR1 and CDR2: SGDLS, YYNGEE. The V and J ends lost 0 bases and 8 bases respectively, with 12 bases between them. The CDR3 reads CASSVVDVGDSPLHF. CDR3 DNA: TGTGCCAGCAGCGTAGTCGATGTCGGGGATTCACCCCTCCACTTT.

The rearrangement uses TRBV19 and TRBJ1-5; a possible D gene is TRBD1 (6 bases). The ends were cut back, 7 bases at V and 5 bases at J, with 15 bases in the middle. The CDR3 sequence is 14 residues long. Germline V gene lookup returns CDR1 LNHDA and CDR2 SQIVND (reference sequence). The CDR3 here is CASTIGGSYQPQHF. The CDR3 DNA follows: TGTGCCAGTACCATAGGGGGGTCCTATCAGCCCCAGCATTTT. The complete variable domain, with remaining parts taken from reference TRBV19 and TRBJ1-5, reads DGGITQSPKYLFRKEGQNVTLSCEQNLNHDAMYWYRQDPGQGLRLIYYSQIVNDFQKGDIAEGYSVSREKKESFPLTVTSAQKNPTAFYLCASTIGGSYQPQHFGDGTRLSIL.

CDR3 DNA sequence: TGTGCCAGCTCACCACCAGCAGCAGAAGAGACCCAGTACTTC. Translated: CASSPPAAEETQYF. This chain uses TRBV18 with TRBJ2-5; D gene ambiguous. Germline CDR1 KGHSH, CDR2 LQKENI. The V and J ends lost 0 bases and 3 bases respectively, with 8 bases between them. The CDR3 consists of 14 residues.

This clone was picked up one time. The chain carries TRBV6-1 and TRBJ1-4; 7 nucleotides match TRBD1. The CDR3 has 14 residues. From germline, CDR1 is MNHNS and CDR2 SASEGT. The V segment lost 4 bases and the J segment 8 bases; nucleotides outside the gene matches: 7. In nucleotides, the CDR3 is TGTGCCAGCAGTGTGGGAGGGGGCGGGGAAAAACTGTTTTTT. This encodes CASSVGGGGEKLFF.

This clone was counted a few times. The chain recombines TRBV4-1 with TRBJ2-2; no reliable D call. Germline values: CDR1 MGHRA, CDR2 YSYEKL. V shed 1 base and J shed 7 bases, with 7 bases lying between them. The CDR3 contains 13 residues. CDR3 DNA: TGCGCCAGCAGCCAAGGGACCAACGGGGAGCTGTTTTTT. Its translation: CASSQGTNGELFF.

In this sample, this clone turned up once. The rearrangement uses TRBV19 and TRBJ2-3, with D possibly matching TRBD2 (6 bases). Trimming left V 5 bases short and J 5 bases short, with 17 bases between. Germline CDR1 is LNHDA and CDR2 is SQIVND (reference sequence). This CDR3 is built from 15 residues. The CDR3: CASSLAGRRGDTQYF. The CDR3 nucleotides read TGTGCCAGTAGTCTTGCGGGGCGGCGGGGAGATACGCAGTATTTT.

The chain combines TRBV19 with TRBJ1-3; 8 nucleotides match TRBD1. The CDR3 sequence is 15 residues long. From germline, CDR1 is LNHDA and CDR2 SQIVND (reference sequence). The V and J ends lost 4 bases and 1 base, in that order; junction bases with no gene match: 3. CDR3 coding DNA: TGTGCCAGTAGTACCGACAGGGGATCTGGAAACACCATATATTTT. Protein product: CASSTDRGSGNTIYF.

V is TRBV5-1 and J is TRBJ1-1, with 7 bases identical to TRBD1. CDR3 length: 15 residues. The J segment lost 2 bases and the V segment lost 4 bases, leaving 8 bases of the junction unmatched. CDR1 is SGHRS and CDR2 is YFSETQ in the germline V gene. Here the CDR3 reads CASSRGGTANTEAFF. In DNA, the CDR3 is TGCGCCAGCAGCCGTGGAGGGACAGCAAACACTGAAGCTTTCTTT.

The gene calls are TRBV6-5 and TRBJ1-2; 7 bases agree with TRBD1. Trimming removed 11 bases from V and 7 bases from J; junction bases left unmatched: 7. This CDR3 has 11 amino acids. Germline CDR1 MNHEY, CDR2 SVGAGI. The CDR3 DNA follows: TGTGCCTCCACAGGGGTCTCTGGCTACACCTTC. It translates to CASTGVSGYTF.

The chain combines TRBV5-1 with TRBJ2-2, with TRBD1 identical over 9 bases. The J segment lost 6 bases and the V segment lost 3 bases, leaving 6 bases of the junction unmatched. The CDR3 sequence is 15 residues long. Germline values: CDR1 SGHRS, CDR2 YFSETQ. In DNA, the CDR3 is TGCGCCAGCAGCTACGGGACAGGGCGTTCCGGGGAGCTGTTTTTT. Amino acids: CASSYGTGRSGELFF.

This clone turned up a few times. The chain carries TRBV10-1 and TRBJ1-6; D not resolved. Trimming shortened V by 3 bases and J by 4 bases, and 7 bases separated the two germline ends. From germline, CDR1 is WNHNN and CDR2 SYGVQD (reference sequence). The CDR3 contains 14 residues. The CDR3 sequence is CASSEQRYNSPLHF. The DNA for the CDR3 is TGCGCCAGCAGTGAACAGAGGTATAATTCACCCCTCCACTTT.

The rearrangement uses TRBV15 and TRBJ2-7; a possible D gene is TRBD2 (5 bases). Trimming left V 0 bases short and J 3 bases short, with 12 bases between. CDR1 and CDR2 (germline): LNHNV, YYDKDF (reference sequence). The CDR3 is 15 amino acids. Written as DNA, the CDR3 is TGTGCCACCAGCAGAGATCTGAAGAGGGACTACGAGCAGTACTTC. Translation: CATSRDLKRDYEQYF. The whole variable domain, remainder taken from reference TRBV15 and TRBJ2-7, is DAMVIQNPRYQVTQFGKPVTLSCSQTLNHNVMYWYQQKSSQAPKLLFHYYDKDFNNEADTPDNFQSRRPNTSFCFLDIRSPGLGDTAMYLCATSRDLKRDYEQYFGPGTRLTVT.

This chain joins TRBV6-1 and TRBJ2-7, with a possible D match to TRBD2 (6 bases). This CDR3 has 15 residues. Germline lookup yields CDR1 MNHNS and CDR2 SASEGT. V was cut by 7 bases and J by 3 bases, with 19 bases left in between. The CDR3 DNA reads TGTGCCAGCACCCTAAGGGACTTCTCTCGCTACGAGCAGTACTTC. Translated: CASTLRDFSRYEQYF.

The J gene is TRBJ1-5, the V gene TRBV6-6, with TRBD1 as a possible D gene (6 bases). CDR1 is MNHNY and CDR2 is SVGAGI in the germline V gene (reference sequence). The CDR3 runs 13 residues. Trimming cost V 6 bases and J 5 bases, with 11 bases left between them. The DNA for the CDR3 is TGTGCCAGCAGACGGGACATAGATCAGCCCCAGCATTTT. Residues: CASRRDIDQPQHF.

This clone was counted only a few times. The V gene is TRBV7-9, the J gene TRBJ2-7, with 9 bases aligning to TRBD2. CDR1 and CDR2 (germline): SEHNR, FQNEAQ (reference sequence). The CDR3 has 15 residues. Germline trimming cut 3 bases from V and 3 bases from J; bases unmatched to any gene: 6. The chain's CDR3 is CASSFVPSGDYEQYF. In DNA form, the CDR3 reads TGTGCCAGCAGCTTCGTGCCTAGCGGGGACTACGAGCAGTACTTC.

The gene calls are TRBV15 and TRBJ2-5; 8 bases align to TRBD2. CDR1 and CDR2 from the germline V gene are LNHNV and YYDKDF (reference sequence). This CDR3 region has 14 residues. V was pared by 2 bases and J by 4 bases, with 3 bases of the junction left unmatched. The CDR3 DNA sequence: TGTGCCACCAGCAGACGAGCGGGGGTAGAGACCCAGTACTTC. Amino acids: CATSRRAGVETQYF.

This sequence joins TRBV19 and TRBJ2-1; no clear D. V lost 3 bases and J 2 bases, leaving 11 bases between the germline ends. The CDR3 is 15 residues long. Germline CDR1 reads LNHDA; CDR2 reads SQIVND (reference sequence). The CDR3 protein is CASSIARPPYNEQFF. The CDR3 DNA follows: TGTGCCAGTAGTATCGCGCGGCCCCCCTACAATGAGCAGTTCTTC.

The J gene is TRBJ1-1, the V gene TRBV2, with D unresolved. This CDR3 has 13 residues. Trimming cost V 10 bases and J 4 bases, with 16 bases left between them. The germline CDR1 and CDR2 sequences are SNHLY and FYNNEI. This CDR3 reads CAIRAEPITEAFF. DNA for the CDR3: TGTGCCATCCGGGCCGAGCCGATCACTGAAGCTTTCTTT.

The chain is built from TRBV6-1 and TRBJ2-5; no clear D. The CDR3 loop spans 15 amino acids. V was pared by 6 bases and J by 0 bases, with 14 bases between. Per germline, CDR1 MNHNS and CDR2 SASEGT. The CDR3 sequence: CASRSMDQYQETQYF. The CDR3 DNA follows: TGTGCCAGCAGATCGATGGACCAGTACCAAGAGACCCAGTACTTC.

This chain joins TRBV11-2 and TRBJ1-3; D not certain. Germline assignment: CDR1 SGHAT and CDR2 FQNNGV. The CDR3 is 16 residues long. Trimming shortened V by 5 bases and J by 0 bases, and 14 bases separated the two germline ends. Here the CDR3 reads CASSRSRGHSGNTIYF. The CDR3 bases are TGTGCCAGCAGCCGCTCCCGGGGTCACTCTGGAAACACCATATATTTT. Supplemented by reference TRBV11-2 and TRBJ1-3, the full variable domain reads EAGVAQSPRYKIIEKRQSVAFWCNPISGHATLYWYQQILGQGPKLLIQFQNNGVVDDSQLPKDRFSAERLKGVDSTLKIQPAKLEDSAVYLCASSRSRGHSGNTIYFGEGSWLTVV.

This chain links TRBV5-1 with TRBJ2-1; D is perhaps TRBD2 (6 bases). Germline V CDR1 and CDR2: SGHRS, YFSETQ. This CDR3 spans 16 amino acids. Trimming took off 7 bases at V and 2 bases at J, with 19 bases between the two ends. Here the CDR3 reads CASESGAGGTYNEQFF. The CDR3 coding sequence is TGCGCCAGCGAATCCGGGGCCGGGGGAACCTACAATGAGCAGTTCTTC. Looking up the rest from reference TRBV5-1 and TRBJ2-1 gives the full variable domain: KAGVTQTPRYLIKTRGQQVTLSCSPISGHRSVSWYQQTPGQGLQFLFEYFSETQRNKGNFPGRFSGRQFSNSRSEMNVSTLELGDSALYLCASESGAGGTYNEQFFGPGTRLTVL.

In DNA, the CDR3 is TGTGCCAGCAGTTACTTTTGGGGACGGAAGACCCAGTACTTC. This gives the protein CASSYFWGRKTQYF. V and J are TRBV6-5 and TRBJ2-5; tentatively, D is TRBD1 or TRBD2 (5 bases each). Germline-derived CDR1 and CDR2 are MNHEY and SVGAGI. V lost 1 base to trimming and J lost 6 bases, with 12 bases between them. The CDR3 has 14 amino acids.

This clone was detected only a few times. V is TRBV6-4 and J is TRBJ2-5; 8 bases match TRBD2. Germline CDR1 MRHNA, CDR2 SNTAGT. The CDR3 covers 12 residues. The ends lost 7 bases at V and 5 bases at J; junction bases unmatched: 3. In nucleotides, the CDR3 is TGTGCCAGCATCCGGGGGGGGGAGACCCAGTACTTC. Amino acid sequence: CASIRGGETQYF.

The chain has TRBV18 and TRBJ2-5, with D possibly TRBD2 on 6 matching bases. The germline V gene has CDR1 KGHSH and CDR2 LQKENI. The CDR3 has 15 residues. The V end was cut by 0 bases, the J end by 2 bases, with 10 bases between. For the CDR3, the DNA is TGTGCCAGCTCACCACCGGGAGGAGGGCAAGAGACCCAGTACTTC. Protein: CASSPPGGGQETQYF.

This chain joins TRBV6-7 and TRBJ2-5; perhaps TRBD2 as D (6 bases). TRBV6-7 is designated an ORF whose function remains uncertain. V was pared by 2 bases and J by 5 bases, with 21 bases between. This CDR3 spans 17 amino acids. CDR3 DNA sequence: TGTGCCAGCAGTTACCTTACCGGACCCCCTGCGGGGGAGACCCAGTACTTC. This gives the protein CASSYLTGPPAGETQYF.

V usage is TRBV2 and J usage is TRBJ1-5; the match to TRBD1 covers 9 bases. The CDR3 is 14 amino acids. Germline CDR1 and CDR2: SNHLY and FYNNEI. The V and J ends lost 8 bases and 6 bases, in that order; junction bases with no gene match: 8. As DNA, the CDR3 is TGTGCCAGCGGGGGGACAGGGATGTTTCAGCCCCAGCATTTT. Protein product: CASGGTGMFQPQHF. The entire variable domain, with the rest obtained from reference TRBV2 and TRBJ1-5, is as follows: EPEVTQTPSHQVTQMGQEVILRCVPISNHLYFYWYRQILGQKVEFLVSFYNNEISEKSEIFDDQFSVERPDGSNFTLKIRSTKLEDSAMYFCASGGTGMFQPQHFGDGTRLSIL.

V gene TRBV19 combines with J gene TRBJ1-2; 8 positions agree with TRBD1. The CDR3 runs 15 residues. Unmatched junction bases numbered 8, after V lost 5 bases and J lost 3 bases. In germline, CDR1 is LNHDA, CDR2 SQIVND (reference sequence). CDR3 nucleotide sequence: TGTGCCAGTAGTCCGCGACAGGGGATGGACTATGGCTACACCTTC. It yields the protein CASSPRQGMDYGYTF.

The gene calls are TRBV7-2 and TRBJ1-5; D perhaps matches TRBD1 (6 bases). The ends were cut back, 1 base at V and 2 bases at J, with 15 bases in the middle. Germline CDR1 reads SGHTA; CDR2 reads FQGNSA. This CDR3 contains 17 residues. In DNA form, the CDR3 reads TGTGCCAGCAGCTTAGTCGGGGGGCAGTTGGGCAATCAGCCCCAGCATTTT. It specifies CASSLVGGQLGNQPQHF.